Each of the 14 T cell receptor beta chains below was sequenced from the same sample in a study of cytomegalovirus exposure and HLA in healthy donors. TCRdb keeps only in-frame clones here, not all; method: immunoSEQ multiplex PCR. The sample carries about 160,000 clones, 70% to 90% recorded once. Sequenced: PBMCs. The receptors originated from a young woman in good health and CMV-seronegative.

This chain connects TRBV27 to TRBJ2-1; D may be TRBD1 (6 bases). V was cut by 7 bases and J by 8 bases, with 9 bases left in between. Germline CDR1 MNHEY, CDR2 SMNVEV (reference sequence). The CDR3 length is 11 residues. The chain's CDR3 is CASIRGHEQFF. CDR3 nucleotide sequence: TGTGCCAGCATCAGGGGTCATGAGCAGTTCTTC.

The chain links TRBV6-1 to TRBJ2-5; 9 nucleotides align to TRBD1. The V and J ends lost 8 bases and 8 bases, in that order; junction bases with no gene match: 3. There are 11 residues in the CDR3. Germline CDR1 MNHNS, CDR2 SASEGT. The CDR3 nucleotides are TGTGCCAGCGGGACAGGGACTACCCAGTACTTC. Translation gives CASGTGTTQYF.

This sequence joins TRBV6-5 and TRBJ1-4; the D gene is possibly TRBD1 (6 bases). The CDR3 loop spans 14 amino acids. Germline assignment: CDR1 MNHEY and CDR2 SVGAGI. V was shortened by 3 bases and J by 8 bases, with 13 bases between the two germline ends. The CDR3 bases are TGTGCCAGCAGTTATTCCGGGACATCCGAAAAACTGTTTTTT. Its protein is CASSYSGTSEKLFF.

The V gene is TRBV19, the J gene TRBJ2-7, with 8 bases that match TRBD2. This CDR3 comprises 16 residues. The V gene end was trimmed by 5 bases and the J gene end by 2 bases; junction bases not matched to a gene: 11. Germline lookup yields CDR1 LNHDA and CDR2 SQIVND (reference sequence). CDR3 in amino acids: CASSAGGTGLTYEQYF. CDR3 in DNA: TGTGCCAGTAGTGCGGGAGGCACAGGGTTAACCTACGAGCAGTACTTC.

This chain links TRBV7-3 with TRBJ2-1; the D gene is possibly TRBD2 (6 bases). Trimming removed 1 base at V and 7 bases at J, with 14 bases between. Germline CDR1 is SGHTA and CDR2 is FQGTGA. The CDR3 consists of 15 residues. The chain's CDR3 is CASSLIRRGTNEQFF. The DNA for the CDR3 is TGTGCCAGCAGCTTAATTAGGCGGGGTACTAATGAGCAGTTCTTC.

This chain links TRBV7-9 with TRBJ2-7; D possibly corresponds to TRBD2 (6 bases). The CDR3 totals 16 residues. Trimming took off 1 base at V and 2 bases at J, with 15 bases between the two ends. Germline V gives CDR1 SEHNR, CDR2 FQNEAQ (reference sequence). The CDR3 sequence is CASSLGSQRVTYEQYF. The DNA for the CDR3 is TGTGCCAGCAGCTTAGGTTCCCAGCGGGTAACCTACGAGCAGTACTTC.

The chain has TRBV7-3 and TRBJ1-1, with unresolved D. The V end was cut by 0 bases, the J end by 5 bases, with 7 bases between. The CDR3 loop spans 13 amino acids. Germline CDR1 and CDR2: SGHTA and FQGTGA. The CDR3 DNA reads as TGTGCCAGCAGCTTAACTTCCGTAACTGAAGCTTTCTTT. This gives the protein CASSLTSVTEAFF.

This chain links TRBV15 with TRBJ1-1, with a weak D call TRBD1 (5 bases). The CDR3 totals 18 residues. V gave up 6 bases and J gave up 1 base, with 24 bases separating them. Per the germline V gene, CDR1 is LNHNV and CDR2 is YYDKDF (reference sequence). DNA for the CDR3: TGTGCCACCAGTAAAGACCGGGGACGGGGCGGGGAGAACACTGAAGCTTTCTTT. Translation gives CATSKDRGRGGENTEAFF.

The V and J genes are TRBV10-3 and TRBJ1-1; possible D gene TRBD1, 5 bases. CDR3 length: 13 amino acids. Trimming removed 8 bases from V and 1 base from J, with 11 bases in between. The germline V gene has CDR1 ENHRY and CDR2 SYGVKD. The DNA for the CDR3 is TGTGCCATCGGTACGGGGGGGAACACTGAAGCTTTCTTT. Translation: CAIGTGGNTEAFF.

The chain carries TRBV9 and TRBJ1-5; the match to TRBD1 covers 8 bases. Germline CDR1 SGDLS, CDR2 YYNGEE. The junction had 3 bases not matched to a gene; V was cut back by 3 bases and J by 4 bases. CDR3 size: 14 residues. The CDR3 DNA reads TGTGCCAGCAGCGACAGGGGGGTAAATCAGCCCCAGCATTTT. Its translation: CASSDRGVNQPQHF.

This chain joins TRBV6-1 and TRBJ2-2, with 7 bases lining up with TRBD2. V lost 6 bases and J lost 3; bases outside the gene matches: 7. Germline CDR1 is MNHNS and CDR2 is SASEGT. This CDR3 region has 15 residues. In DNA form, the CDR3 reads TGTGCCAGCAGGACGGCTAGCGGAGACACCGGGGAGCTGTTTTTT. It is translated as CASRTASGDTGELFF.

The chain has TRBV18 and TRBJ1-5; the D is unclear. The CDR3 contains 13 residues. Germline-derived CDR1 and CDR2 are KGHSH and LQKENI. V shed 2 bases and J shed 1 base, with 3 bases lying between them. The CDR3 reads CASSPSSNQPQHF. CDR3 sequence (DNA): TGTGCCAGCTCACCAAGCAGCAATCAGCCCCAGCATTTT.

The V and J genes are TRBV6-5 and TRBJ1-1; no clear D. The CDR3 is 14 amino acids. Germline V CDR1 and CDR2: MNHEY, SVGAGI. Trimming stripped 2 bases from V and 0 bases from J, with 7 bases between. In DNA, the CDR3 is TGTGCCAGCAGTTACCCGGGAATGAACACTGAAGCTTTCTTT. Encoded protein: CASSYPGMNTEAFF.

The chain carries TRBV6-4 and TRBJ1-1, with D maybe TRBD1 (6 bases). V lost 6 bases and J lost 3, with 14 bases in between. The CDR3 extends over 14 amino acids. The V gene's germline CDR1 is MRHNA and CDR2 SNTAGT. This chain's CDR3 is CASRIRDTDTEAFF. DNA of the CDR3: TGTGCCAGCAGGATAAGGGACACAGACACTGAAGCTTTCTTT.